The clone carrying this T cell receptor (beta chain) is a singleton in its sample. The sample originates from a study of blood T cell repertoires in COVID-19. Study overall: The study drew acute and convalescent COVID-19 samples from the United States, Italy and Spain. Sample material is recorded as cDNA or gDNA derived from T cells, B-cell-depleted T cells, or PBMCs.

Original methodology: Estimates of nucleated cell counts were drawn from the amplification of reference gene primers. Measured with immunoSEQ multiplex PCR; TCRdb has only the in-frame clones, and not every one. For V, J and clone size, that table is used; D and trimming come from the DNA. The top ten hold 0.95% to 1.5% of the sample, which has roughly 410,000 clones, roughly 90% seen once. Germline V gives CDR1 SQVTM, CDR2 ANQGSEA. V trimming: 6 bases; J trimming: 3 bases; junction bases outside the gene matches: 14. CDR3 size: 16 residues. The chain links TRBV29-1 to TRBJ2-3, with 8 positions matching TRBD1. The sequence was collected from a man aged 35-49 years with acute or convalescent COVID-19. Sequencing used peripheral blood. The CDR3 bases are TGCAGCGTGGGGAGCTGGGGACAGGAGAGTACAGATACGCAGTATTTT. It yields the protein CSVGSWGQESTDTQYF.